The clone carrying this TCR beta chain was detected only a few times. Antigen specificity is unknown. One entry per CDR3 protein results from TCRdb running MiXCR on the RT-PCR reads. The sample yields about 780,000 distinct CDR3 sequences, less than 20% seen once. This sample was included in a study of response to subunit inactivated influenza vaccine. Study-wide results and limits: The authors suggested that few new T cells are recruited per seasonal influenza vaccination.

Germline V CDR1 and CDR2: SGHRS, YFSETQ. Trimming took 2 bases from V and 3 from J, leaving 6 bases between them. This CDR3 is 12 amino acids long. The starting material was PBMCs from blood, obtained less than 6 days after vaccination. The J gene is TRBJ2-7, the V gene TRBV5-1; no firm D call. This receptor was taken from a middle-aged man who received an inactivated influenza vaccine. The CDR3 here is CASSFWGYEQYF. As DNA, the CDR3 is TGCGCCAGCAGCTTCTGGGGCTACGAGCAGTACTTC.